These T cell receptor beta chains were read from a single sample in a study of blood T cell repertoires in COVID-19. The repertoire was sequenced with immunoSEQ multiplex PCR; TCRdb's copy has only in-frame clones and lacks some. Here the sample spans hundreds of thousands of clones, roughly 88% being singletons. The sample consisted of PBMCs or T cells enriched from blood (not recorded which). Every receptor here comes from a man between 25 and 39 years old who had recovered from COVID-19. Both conserved end residues are part of each CDR3. A D gene is named only where the DNA matches it firmly. The listing skips clone size in some rows; elsewhere it reads once, few, many or a size class.

V gene	J gene	D gene	clone size	CDR3 DNA	CDR3 protein
TRBV7-8	TRBJ1-3	.	once	TGTGCCAGCAGCCCTCACGGCGGGCAGGGAAACACCATATATTTT	CASSPHGGQGNTIYF
TRBV7-3	TRBJ2-5	TRBD2	.	TGTGCCAGCAGCTATACTAGCGGAGAGACCCAGTACTTC	CASSYTSGETQYF
TRBV6-5	TRBJ1-6	.	.	TGTGCCAGCGGATTAGCTAATTCACCCCTCCACTTT	CASGLANSPLHF
TRBV7-2	TRBJ2-1	TRBD2	.	TGTGCCAGCAGCTTAACCACTAGCGGGGGCTCCTACAATGAGCAGTTCTTC	CASSLTTSGGSYNEQFF
TRBV18	TRBJ2-5	.	.	TGTGCCAGCTCAAGGGGCCAAGAGACCCAGTACTTC	CASSRGQETQYF
TRBV5-1	TRBJ2-7	.	.	TGCGCCAGCAGCCAATACCAGGGCACCTACGAGCAGTACTTC	CASSQYQGTYEQYF
TRBV24-1	TRBJ2-3	.	.	TGTGCCACCAGTGATTTGCTTCCAGATACGCAGTATTTT	CATSDLLPDTQYF
TRBV19	TRBJ2-7	.	.	TGTGCCAGTAGTACCAATGGGGGGAAAGGGTCCGAGCAGTACTTC	CASSTNGGKGSEQYF
TRBV5-4	TRBJ1-4	.	once	TGTGCCAGCAAAACAGGGAGCAGTGAAAAACTGTTTTTT	CASKTGSSEKLFF
TRBV4-3	TRBJ1-1	.	.	TGCGCCAGCAGCCAAGGGGGCCTGCCCCTGGGCGCTGAAGCTTTCTTT	CASSQGGLPLGAEAFF
TRBV4-3	TRBJ1-4	.	.	TGCGCCAGCAGCCAAGCTTTGGGGCGGGGCGAAAAACTGTTTTTT	CASSQALGRGEKLFF
TRBV5-5	TRBJ1-5	.	.	TGTGCCAGCAGCTACTCGGATGCCAGGGGCAATCAGCCCCAGCATTTT	CASSYSDARGNQPQHF
TRBV2	TRBJ1-1	.	.	TGTGCCAGCAGTAAGTTCGGGGGGAACACTGAAGCTTTCTTT	CASSKFGGNTEAFF
TRBV7-9	TRBJ2-7	TRBD1	.	TGTGCCAGCAGCTCCGGGGGACAGGGGGCGTACGAGCAGTACTTC	CASSSGGQGAYEQYF
TRBV10-3	TRBJ1-1	TRBD1	.	TGTGCCATCAGTCCGGGACAGAGCACTGAAGCTTTCTTT	CAISPGQSTEAFF
TRBV4-2	TRBJ2-2	.	few	TGTGCCAGCAGCCAAGAGGGACACATAATGAACACCGGGGAGCTGTTTTTT	CASSQEGHIMNTGELFF
TRBV5-6	TRBJ2-7	.	.	TGTGCCAGCAGCTTGCGAGGGTCCCCCTCGTACGAGCAGTACTTC	CASSLRGSPSYEQYF
TRBV7-9	TRBJ2-7	TRBD1	.	TGTGCCAGCAGCCTTCTCGACAGGGTCTACGAGCAGTACTTC	CASSLLDRVYEQYF
TRBV10-3	TRBJ2-7	.	once	TGTGCCATCAGTGGACAGCTCTACGAGCAGTACTTC	CAISGQLYEQYF
TRBV5-4	TRBJ2-2	TRBD1	.	TGTGCCAGCAGCTTTATGGGACAGGACTACGGGGAGCTGTTTTTT	CASSFMGQDYGELFF
TRBV7-8	TRBJ1-2	.	once	TGTGCCAGCAGCCCACCTCTAACCAACTATGGCTACACCTTC	CASSPPLTNYGYTF
TRBV7-3	TRBJ2-2	TRBD1	.	TGTGCCAGCAGCTTATTCAGGACAGGGAACACCGGGGAGCTGTTTTTT	CASSLFRTGNTGELFF
TRBV5-4	TRBJ2-3	.	.	TGTGCCAGCAGCTTTTCGAGCGGACCCACAGATACGCAGTATTTT	CASSFSSGPTDTQYF
TRBV14	TRBJ2-1	.	.	TGTGCCAGCAGCCCACCATTTCGAGCGGGCAGTTACAATGAGCAGTTCTTC	CASSPPFRAGSYNEQFF
TRBV7-2	TRBJ1-4	.	.	TGTGCCAGCAGCTTAGTATCGGGTATGACTAATGAAAAACTGTTTTTT	CASSLVSGMTNEKLFF
TRBV5-1	TRBJ1-1	TRBD1	.	TGCGCCAGCAGCTTGACAGGGGGCCAGAACACTGAAGCTTTCTTT	CASSLTGGQNTEAFF
TRBV11-3	TRBJ2-7	.	.	TGTGCCAGCAGCTTAGGGGGAGAAGAACGTGGCGAGCAGTACTTC	CASSLGGEERGEQYF
TRBV4-2	TRBJ1-4	TRBD1	.	TGTGCCAGCAGCCAAGTAGCCAGGGGGGCGCAGGAAAAACTGTTTTTT	CASSQVARGAQEKLFF
TRBV21-1	TRBJ1-6	.	.	TGTGCCAGCAGCAAAATTACACCCCTCCACTTT	CASSKITPLHF
TRBV7-9	TRBJ2-1	.	.	TGTGCCAGCACCAAGTCAGCGGCCGTCTCCTACAATGAGCAGTTCTTC	CASTKSAAVSYNEQFF
TRBV2	TRBJ1-5	.	.	TGTGCCAGCAGGCCTGGGACTCCCGGAGGAGGTCAGCCCCAGCATTTT	CASRPGTPGGGQPQHF
TRBV9	TRBJ1-1	.	.	TGTGCCAGCAGCGAGAACTTCATGAACACTGAAGCTTTCTTT	CASSENFMNTEAFF
TRBV5-1	TRBJ2-3	TRBD2	once	TGCGCCAGCAGCCGCCGCATGTCGGGACTAGTTTACACAGATACGCAGTATTTT	CASSRRMSGLVYTDTQYF
TRBV18	TRBJ2-7	TRBD1	.	TGTGCCAGCTCAGGGGACAGGGGAAACGAGCAGTACTTC	CASSGDRGNEQYF
TRBV6-5	TRBJ1-2	TRBD1	.	TGTGCCAGCCGGGACAGGGACTATGGCTACACCTTC	CASRDRDYGYTF
TRBV2	TRBJ2-7	TRBD1	.	TGTGCCAGCAGACGGGACAGTAACTACGAGCAGTACTTC	CASRRDSNYEQYF
TRBV2	TRBJ2-2	.	.	TGTGCCAGCAGTCTACTTCAGGATTCCGGGGAGCTGTTTTTT	CASSLLQDSGELFF
TRBV4-3	TRBJ1-4	TRBD1	.	TGCGCCAGCACCAACTCCAGGGGGACTAATGAAAAACTGTTTTTT	CASTNSRGTNEKLFF
TRBV3-1/TRBV3-2	TRBJ2-1	.	.	TGTGCCAGCAGCCTACTGGACAAAAGCTCCTACAATGAGCAGTTCTTC	CASSLLDKSSYNEQFF
TRBV24-1	TRBJ2-1	TRBD1	.	TGTGCCACCAGTGGCCTCGATGACAGGGGAGGTGATGAGCAGTTCTTC	CATSGLDDRGGDEQFF
TRBV19	TRBJ1-1	TRBD1	.	TGTGCCAGTAGCGCGGACAGGGGGTTATCGGAAGCTTTCTTT	CASSADRGLSEAFF
TRBV7-3	TRBJ2-5	.	.	TGTGCCAGCAGCTTAGGGGCCGCTATCCAAGAGACCCAGTACTTC	CASSLGAAIQETQYF
TRBV30	TRBJ1-2	TRBD1	.	TGTGCCTCACGCGCGTTTGACAGGGGTTCTTCCTATGGCTACACCTTC	CASRAFDRGSSYGYTF
TRBV19	TRBJ2-5	TRBD2	.	TGTGCCAGTAGTGCAAGCGCTAGCGGGGGGTACCAAGAGACCCAGTACTTC	CASSASASGGYQETQYF
TRBV10-3	TRBJ1-1	TRBD1	.	TGTGCCATCAGTGAACCTGGGACAGGGGGCATGAACACTGAAGCTTTCTTT	CAISEPGTGGMNTEAFF
TRBV7-6	TRBJ2-7	TRBD1	.	TGTGCCAGCAGCTCATACCGGGACAGGGGGCTTCGCGAGCAGTACTTC	CASSSYRDRGLREQYF
TRBV19	TRBJ1-4	.	.	TGTGCCAGTAGTATCAACAGGGCAACTAATGAAAAACTGTTTTTT	CASSINRATNEKLFF
TRBV19	TRBJ2-2	.	.	TGTGCCAGTAGTATAGATACGGGAGCCGCCGGGGAGCTGTTTTTT	CASSIDTGAAGELFF
TRBV4-3	TRBJ2-7	.	.	TGCGCCAGCAGCCAGGGACGGGGGAACTACGAGCAGTACTTC	CASSQGRGNYEQYF
TRBV9	TRBJ1-1	.	few	TGTGCCAGCAGCGTAGCTGTCGACACTGAAGCTTTCTTT	CASSVAVDTEAFF
TRBV27	TRBJ1-2	.	few	TGTGCCAGCAGTTTAGGTGTGGGCAGGGAGGATGGCTACACCTTC	CASSLGVGREDGYTF
TRBV4-3	TRBJ1-6	.	.	TGCGCCAGCAGCCAAGATCTAACCAGGGGAGCTTCACCCCTCCACTTT	CASSQDLTRGASPLHF
TRBV7-9	TRBJ2-7	TRBD2	once	TGTGCCAGCAGCTTCCCGACTAGCGGGGGCGGTGAGCAGTACTTC	CASSFPTSGGGEQYF
TRBV4-2	TRBJ1-2	.	.	TGTGCCAGCAGCCAAGACAGGGGCGTCTATGGCTACACCTTC	CASSQDRGVYGYTF
TRBV2	TRBJ1-2	.	.	TGTGCCAGCAGTGGGCTCCCTAACTATGGCTACACCTTC	CASSGLPNYGYTF
TRBV11-3	TRBJ2-7	TRBD1	.	TGTGCCAGCAGCTTATCACAGGGGACAGGGGCCTACGAGCAGTACTTC	CASSLSQGTGAYEQYF
TRBV25-1	TRBJ1-1	.	.	TGTGCCAGCAGTCGGGTAGGGGTAAACACTGAAGCTTTCTTT	CASSRVGVNTEAFF
TRBV5-6	TRBJ1-5	.	.	TGTGCCAGCACCGTCCAAGCGGGCAATCAGCCCCAGCATTTT	CASTVQAGNQPQHF
TRBV27	TRBJ2-5	.	.	TGTGCCAGCAGTTTTGAGGAACAAGAGACCCAGTACTTC	CASSFEEQETQYF
TRBV6-2/TRBV6-3	TRBJ2-7	TRBD1	.	TGTGCCAGCAGCCGAGCCAACAGGGGGCGAATCTACGAGCAGTACTTC	CASSRANRGRIYEQYF